This T cell receptor beta chain was documented in a study of OX40 agonist ivuxolimab in advanced cancers. Libraries were prepared by immunoSEQ multiplex PCR; TCRdb keeps only in-frame clonotypes and omits some of them. This table has 78,000 or so clones, approximately 90% appearing once. V shed 2 bases, J shed 5 bases, and the junction held 7 bases outside the gene matches. The CDR3 consists of 15 residues. In germline, CDR1 is SGDLS, CDR2 YYNGEE. This clonotype was sampled from an adult with an advanced solid tumor such as melanoma, head and neck, liver or kidney cancer. The rearrangement joins TRBV9 to TRBJ2-3; the match to TRBD2 covers 8 bases. The specimen was CD4+ or CD8+ T cells sorted from blood, collected in a trial of the OX40 agonist ivuxolimab. As DNA, the CDR3 is TGTGCCAGCAGCGTTATAGCGGGAAGTTTAGATACGCAGTATTTT. Its protein is CASSVIAGSLDTQYF.